This T cell receptor beta chain is from a study of identical twins. This clonotype was counted a few times. The junction and the germline gene differ at one end; a read error may be behind it. TCRdb re-called the 5' RACE reads through MiXCR, storing one row per CDR3 protein. The sample has about 460,000 distinct CDR3 sequences, 12% to 15% seen once. In germline, CDR1 is ENHRY, CDR2 SYGVKD. This CDR3 is 15 amino acids long. The same sample was also studied in work on yellow fever vaccine responses in identical twins.

This TCR derives from a woman under 30 in good health. The chain has TRBV10-3 and TRBJ2-7, with TRBD2 identical over 10 bases. The sample comprised CD4+ T cells sorted from blood. CDR3 DNA sequence: TGTGCCATCAGTGATGGACCGGGCCTAGCGGGGGCTTTGGACTTC. Protein product: CAISDGPGLAGALDF.